This T cell receptor (beta chain) comes out of a study of T-cell reconstitution after alpha-beta-depleted transplantation in children. This clonotype was counted a single time. Its antigen is still unknown. Regarding the study as a whole: At the one-year point after transplant, T-cell counts and TCRbeta diversity were found to come mostly from T cells that had been newly produced.

Germline V gene sequence: CDR1 MNHNS, CDR2 SASEGT. Trimming removed 6 bases from V and 0 bases from J, with 5 bases in between. The CDR3 contains 13 residues. TCRbeta library construction was performed incorporating unique molecular identifiers. TCRdb analysed the PCR reads with MiXCR anew, one entry per CDR3 protein. Among over 150,000 distinct CDR3 sequences listed, 11% were seen once. Material: PBMCs, obtained before TCRalphabeta/CD19-depleted stem cell transplant. The TCR sequence derives from a boy between 2 and 15 years old with acute myeloid leukemia, due to receive a stem cell transplant. The chain uses TRBV6-1 and TRBJ2-2; D gene uncertain. Here the CDR3 DNA reads TGTGCCAGCAGAGGCACGAACACCGGGGAGCTGTTTTTT. Translated: CASRGTNTGELFF.